The T cell receptor beta chain under discussion was sequenced for a study of post-analysis software for immune sequencing data. Study information: Some patients lacked subtype; others had relapsing-remitting, secondary progressive or progressive-relapsing disease. Study-wide points: Strong same-batch co-clustering of samples appeared with F measure clustering. Normalized Chao1 diversity in multiple sclerosis patients fell significantly below that of controls. Roughly five TRBV segments appeared more often in patients than in controls, and TRBV5-6, TRBV5-1 and TRBV20-1 were among these.

This clonotype was observed a handful of times. Its antigen is as yet unknown. The junction and the germline gene differ at one end; a read error may be behind it. Germline CDR1 SSHAT, CDR2 FNYEAQ (reference sequence). This CDR3 contains 15 residues. Sequencing libraries made from TCR beta cDNA carried unique molecular identifiers. One entry per CDR3 protein results from TCRdb running MiXCR on the PCR reads. Here the sample spans about 200,000 distinct CDR3 sequences, around 29% being singletons. Sequenced material: blood. The chain combines TRBV7-7 with TRBJ2-1; TRBD1 agrees at 7 bases. This clonotype originated in a girl aged 2-17 years with multiple sclerosis. CDR3 sequence: CASSLGQGVYNEQFF. CDR3 in DNA: TGTGCTAGCAGCTTAGGGCAGGGGGTCTACAATGAGCAGTTCTTC. Using reference TRBV7-7 and TRBJ2-1 for the parts outside the CDR3, the full variable domain is GAGVSQSPRYKVTKRGQDVTLRCDPISSHATLYWYQQALGQGPEFLTYFNYEAQPDKSGLPSDRFSAERPEGSISTLTIQRTEQRDSAMYRCASSLGQGVYNEQFFGPGTRLTVL.